What follows are 31 T cell receptor beta chains derived from one specimen sequenced in a study of blood T cell repertoires in COVID-19. The table came from immunoSEQ multiplex PCR; TCRdb's copy has only in-frame clones and leaves some out. The sample carries over 150,000 clones, 87% recorded once. Input material: peripheral blood. Receptors were obtained from a woman in her sixties who had recovered from COVID-19.

This sequence joins TRBV6-2 or TRBV6-3 and TRBJ2-1, with no clear D. Trimming took off 4 bases at V and 5 bases at J, with 24 bases between the two ends. The CDR3 has 18 amino acids. Germline V gene sequence: CDR1 MNHEY, CDR2 SVGEGT. This CDR3 is CASSLSLFASQPNNEQFF. In DNA form, the CDR3 reads TGTGCCAGCAGTTTATCGCTATTCGCATCACAGCCGAACAATGAGCAGTTCTTC.

This clone appeared once. The rearrangement uses TRBV3-1 (or the pseudogene TRBV3-2) and TRBJ2-5, with D possibly TRBD2 on 6 matching bases. This CDR3 comprises 13 residues. The V end was cut by 4 bases, the J end by 1 base, with 7 bases between. Germline values: CDR1 LGHDT, CDR2 YNNKEL (reference sequence). This chain's CDR3 is CASSPGVQETQYF. CDR3 bases: TGTGCCAGCAGCCCGGGGGTCCAAGAGACCCAGTACTTC.

The chain is built from TRBV6-5 and TRBJ1-1; no clear D. Trimming cost V 6 bases and J 0 bases, with 8 bases left between them. The CDR3 loop spans 13 amino acids. Germline CDR1 is MNHEY and CDR2 is SVGAGI. CDR3 region: CASSQILNTEAFF. CDR3 nucleotides: TGTGCCAGCAGCCAGATTTTGAACACTGAAGCTTTCTTT.

The chain carries TRBV4-3 and TRBJ1-1; D not resolved. CDR1 is LGHNA and CDR2 is YSLEER in the germline V gene. The V end was cut by 0 bases, the J end by 6 bases, with 11 bases between. CDR3 size: 14 residues. The CDR3 nucleotides read TGCGCCAGCAGCCAAGATGGAAGAGGCCCTGAAGCTTTCTTT. Its translation is CASSQDGRGPEAFF.

V usage is TRBV7-3 and J usage is TRBJ1-1, with 9 bases matching TRBD1. Unmatched junction bases numbered 14, after V lost 6 bases and J lost 0 bases. Germline CDR1 SGHTA, CDR2 FQGTGA. The CDR3 is 18 amino acids. CDR3: CASSSRGGTGPMNTEAFF. The CDR3 DNA reads TGTGCCAGCAGTTCCCGGGGTGGGACAGGGCCCATGAACACTGAAGCTTTCTTT.

A few counts support this clone. V usage is TRBV9 and J usage is TRBJ1-5; D is uncertain. The germline V gene has CDR1 SGDLS and CDR2 YYNGEE. This CDR3 region has 13 residues. Trimming removed 0 bases from V and 3 bases from J, with 4 bases in between. CDR3 bases: TGTGCCAGCAGCGTAGGCTACAATCAGCCCCAGCATTTT. Translation: CASSVGYNQPQHF.

The rearrangement uses TRBV5-4 and TRBJ2-5; TRBD1 might be the D (6 bases). Trimming shortened V by 4 bases and J by 5 bases, and 12 bases separated the two germline ends. Germline V gene lookup returns CDR1 SGHNT and CDR2 YYREEE (reference sequence). The length of the CDR3 is 13 residues. The CDR3 spells CASSNRVGETQYF. The CDR3 coding sequence is TGTGCCAGCAGCAACAGGGTCGGGGAGACCCAGTACTTC.

The chain links TRBV29-1 to TRBJ2-1; maybe TRBD1 (7 bases). Deletions cut 7 bases from V and 4 bases from J, with 17 bases between. Germline CDR1 and CDR2: SQVTM and ANQGSEA. This CDR3 spans 14 amino acids. The CDR3 reads CSALRGDGYNEQFF. The CDR3 DNA follows: TGCAGCGCTCTCAGGGGGGACGGATACAATGAGCAGTTCTTC.

This clone was seen only once. The rearrangement joins TRBV2 to TRBJ1-1; TRBD1 agrees at 7 bases. Germline V lookup: CDR1 SNHLY, CDR2 FYNNEI. Unmatched junction bases numbered 4, after V lost 4 bases and J lost 5 bases. This CDR3 region has 13 residues. The CDR3, as DNA: TGTGCCAGCAGTGTCGACAGGGAAACTGAAGCTTTCTTT. Its translation: CASSVDRETEAFF.

V usage is TRBV5-1 and J usage is TRBJ1-3, with 11 bases aligning to TRBD1. Trimming cost V 4 bases and J 0 bases; bases outside gene matches: 3. From germline, CDR1 is SGHRS and CDR2 YFSETQ. CDR3 length equals 16 residues. CDR3: CASSTGTGGSGNTIYF. For the CDR3, the DNA is TGCGCCAGCAGCACCGGGACAGGGGGCTCTGGAAACACCATATATTTT.

On this clone itself: An end of the junction does not agree with germline; a read error may underlie this. The CDR3 DNA reads TGCAGCGTTGGGACAGGGTCTAAGGAAAAACTGTTTTTT. Residues: CSVGTGSKEKLFF. The chain has TRBV29-1 and TRBJ1-4; 8 bases fit TRBD1. This CDR3 has 13 residues. Germline loops: CDR1 SQVTM, CDR2 ANQGSEA. The full variable domain, rest sourced from reference TRBV29-1 and TRBJ1-4, is SAVISQKPSRDICQRGTSLTIQCQVDSQVTMMFWYRQQPGQSLTLIATANQGSEATYESGFVIDKFPISRPNLTFSTLTVSNMSPEDSSIYLCSVGTGSKEKLFFGSGTQLSVL.

The V call is TRBV7-2, the J call TRBJ2-1; TRBD2 matches 13 bases. This CDR3 contains 17 residues. CDR1 is SGHTA, CDR2 FQGNSA, per germline. V lost 3 bases, J lost 3 bases, and 5 bases stayed unmatched. The CDR3 DNA reads as TGTGCCAGCAGCTTTAGTACTAGCGGGGGGGTCTACAATGAGCAGTTCTTC. Translation gives CASSFSTSGGVYNEQFF.

The chain carries TRBV3-1 (or the pseudogene TRBV3-2) and TRBJ1-2; D unclear. Trimming stripped 1 base from V and 2 bases from J, with 5 bases between. Germline V gene lookup returns CDR1 LGHDT and CDR2 YNNKEL (reference sequence). CDR3 length equals 13 residues. CDR3 loop: CASSQGQNYGYTF. The CDR3 nucleotides are TGTGCCAGCAGCCAAGGGCAGAACTATGGCTACACCTTC.

This chain uses TRBV9 with TRBJ2-2, with no clear D. This CDR3 contains 14 residues. CDR1 is SGDLS, CDR2 YYNGEE, per germline. V lost 2 bases and J lost 5, with 10 bases in between. The CDR3 sequence: CASSVGLPTGELFF. As DNA, the CDR3 is TGTGCCAGCAGCGTGGGCCTTCCTACCGGGGAGCTGTTTTTT.

The CDR3 nucleotides are TGTGCCAGTAGTATTAATAGCCTAGAGACCGGGGAGCTGTTTTTT. This gives the protein CASSINSLETGELFF. V usage is TRBV19 and J usage is TRBJ2-2, with D hard to call. With 3 bases removed from V and 5 bases from J, the gap between germline ends came to 13 bases. This CDR3 is 15 amino acids long. The germline V gene encodes CDR1 LNHDA and CDR2 SQIVND (reference sequence).

The rearrangement links TRBV11-3 to TRBJ2-7; TRBD2 aligns across 7 bases. There are 13 residues in the CDR3. V was pared by 3 bases and J by 3 bases, with 2 bases of the junction left unmatched. Looked up from germline, CDR1 is SGHNT and CDR2 is YENEEA. This CDR3 reads CASSFLAGYEQYF. In nucleotides, the CDR3 is TGTGCCAGCAGCTTCTTAGCGGGCTACGAGCAGTACTTC.

The V gene is TRBV5-1, the J gene TRBJ2-7; possible D gene TRBD2, 7 bases. Germline-derived CDR1 and CDR2 are SGHRS and YFSETQ. Trimming left V 1 base short and J 5 bases short, with 16 bases between. The CDR3 has 15 residues. Written as DNA, the CDR3 is TGCGCCAGCAGCTTGTTCATGGGGGGGCAGGACGAGCAGTACTTC. It codes for CASSLFMGGQDEQYF.

The chain employs TRBV5-1 and TRBJ2-3; TRBD2 matches at 7 bases. Germline trimming cut 0 bases from V and 2 bases from J; bases unmatched to any gene: 3. The CDR3 loop spans 15 amino acids. Per the germline V gene, CDR1 is SGHRS and CDR2 is YFSETQ. CDR3 DNA: TGCGCCAGCAGCTTGGGGGGGACTAACACAGATACGCAGTATTTT. This translates into CASSLGGTNTDTQYF.

The chain employs TRBV3-1 (or the pseudogene TRBV3-2) and TRBJ1-1; 8 nucleotides align to TRBD1. J was trimmed by 7 bases and V by 4 bases; bases with no gene match: 5. Germline V gene data show CDR1 as LGHDT and CDR2 as YNNKEL (reference sequence). CDR3 length: 13 residues. This CDR3 is CASSPGTGLEAFF. Written as DNA, the CDR3 is TGTGCCAGCAGCCCTGGGACAGGCCTTGAAGCTTTCTTT.

The V and J genes are TRBV30 and TRBJ1-1; D gene unclear. This CDR3 is built from 13 residues. V was trimmed by 2 bases and J by 5 bases, leaving 12 bases between them. Per the germline V gene, CDR1 is GTSNPN and CDR2 is SVGIG (reference sequence). This chain's CDR3 is CAWSLGGRTEAFF. Written as DNA, the CDR3 is TGTGCCTGGAGTCTGGGCGGGCGTACTGAAGCTTTCTTT.

J is TRBJ2-1 and V is TRBV2, with 11 bases that match TRBD1. Germline V gene data show CDR1 as SNHLY and CDR2 as FYNNEI. This CDR3 has 13 residues. V was pared by 8 bases and J by 12 bases, with 9 bases of the junction left unmatched. CDR3 residues: CASSGTGGVGQFF. CDR3 nucleotide sequence: TGTGCCAGCTCCGGGACAGGGGGTGTCGGGCAGTTCTTC.

This clone was picked up a small number of times. The chain employs TRBV7-9 and TRBJ2-7; D may be TRBD2 (6 bases). Between the trimmed V and J ends, which lost 4 bases and 9 bases, there was a span of 13 bases. CDR1 and CDR2 from the germline V gene are SEHNR and FQNEAQ (reference sequence). The CDR3 has 12 residues. The CDR3 nucleotides read TGTGCCAGCAGCTACCCGGACGGGAGGCAGTACTTC. Its protein is CASSYPDGRQYF.

The chain employs TRBV5-1 and TRBJ2-3, with D possibly TRBD2 on 5 matching bases. Trimming removed 2 bases from V and 0 bases from J, with 7 bases in between. Germline CDR1 SGHRS, CDR2 YFSETQ. This CDR3 contains 14 residues. CDR3 sequence reads: CASSFSESTDTQYF. CDR3 nucleotide sequence: TGCGCCAGCAGCTTTAGCGAGAGCACAGATACGCAGTATTTT.

The CDR3 is CASSQDLARSSGANVLTF. DNA for the CDR3: TGCGCCAGCAGCCAAGATTTGGCACGAAGCTCTGGGGCCAACGTCCTGACTTTC. The genes are TRBV4-1 and TRBJ2-6; no clear D. V lost 0 bases and J lost 0, with 12 bases in between. The germline CDR1 and CDR2 sequences are MGHRA and YSYEKL. The CDR3 totals 18 residues.

The chain has TRBV5-4 and TRBJ2-1; D remains ambiguous. The CDR3 has 11 amino acids. Germline V gives CDR1 SGHNT, CDR2 YYREEE (reference sequence). Trimming left V 1 base short and J 7 bases short, with 3 bases between. The CDR3 DNA reads as TGTGCCAGCAGCTTGCGGAATGAGCAGTTCTTC. It yields the protein CASSLRNEQFF.

The chain uses TRBV12-3 or TRBV12-4 and TRBJ1-1; 9 nucleotides agree with TRBD1. This CDR3 has 11 residues. The trim removed 5 bases at V and 10 bases at J, leaving 2 bases unmatched. CDR3 nucleotide sequence: TGTGCCAGCAGTCCGGGACAGGGAGCTTTCTTT. Its translation is CASSPGQGAFF.

V usage is TRBV5-3 and J usage is TRBJ1-1; D unclear. TRBV5-3 is noted as an ORF with a role that remains uncertain. CDR3 length equals 13 residues. V was trimmed by 0 bases and J by 7 bases, leaving 10 bases between them. CDR3 loop: CARSLESPGEAFF. For the CDR3, the DNA is TGTGCCAGAAGCTTGGAGTCCCCAGGTGAAGCTTTCTTT.

The V call is TRBV5-6, the J call TRBJ2-6, with a tentative D call TRBD2 (6 bases). V was shortened by 4 bases and J by 0 bases, with 14 bases between the two germline ends. Germline loops: CDR1 SGHDT, CDR2 YYEEEE. This CDR3 is built from 17 residues. The CDR3 is CASSPIWGDSGANVLTF. The CDR3 DNA sequence: TGTGCCAGCAGCCCAATTTGGGGGGACTCTGGGGCCAACGTCCTGACTTTC.

The rearrangement links TRBV7-8 to TRBJ1-2; D is ambiguous. Germline V gene sequence: CDR1 SGHVS, CDR2 FQNEAQ. Trimming left V 2 bases short and J 0 bases short, with 10 bases between. This CDR3 is 15 amino acids long. The DNA of the CDR3 is TGTGCCAGCAGCTTATGGGGAGGACCTAACTATGGCTACACCTTC. The encoded protein is CASSLWGGPNYGYTF.

This chain links TRBV9 with TRBJ1-1; no clear D gene. The CDR3 is 13 residues long. Germline CDR1 SGDLS, CDR2 YYNGEE. V lost 0 bases and J lost 5, with 8 bases in between. The CDR3 spells CASSVGRGTEAFF. The CDR3 DNA is TGTGCCAGCAGCGTAGGTCGAGGGACTGAAGCTTTCTTT. Looking up the rest from reference TRBV9 and TRBJ1-1 gives the full variable domain: DSGVTQTPKHLITATGQRVTLRCSPRSGDLSVYWYQQSLDQGLQFLIQYYNGEERAKGNILERFSAQQFPDLHSELNLSSLELGDSALYFCASSVGRGTEAFFGQGTRLTVV.

This chain links TRBV18 with TRBJ1-2; 7 positions match TRBD1. The CDR3 is 14 residues long. The ends lost 3 bases at V and 4 bases at J; junction bases unmatched: 5. Germline CDR1 KGHSH, CDR2 LQKENI. This chain's CDR3 is CASSPGTDPYGYTF. CDR3 sequence (DNA): TGTGCCAGCTCACCCGGGACAGACCCCTATGGCTACACCTTC.